What follows are 7 T cell receptor beta chains derived from one specimen sequenced in a study of cytomegalovirus exposure and HLA in healthy donors. The PCR was carried out with 60 Vbeta primers and 13 Jbeta primers. Only in-frame clones appear in the TCRdb table, and some are missing; sequencing was by immunoSEQ multiplex PCR. The data show around 200,000 clones, with around four fifths seen just once and over 3% held by the top ten. The sample taken for sequencing was PBMCs. These TCRs come from a female donor in good health and CMV-seronegative.

This clone was detected only a few times. The V call is TRBV5-1, the J call TRBJ1-1; 10 bases match TRBD1. Germline CDR1 reads SGHRS; CDR2 reads YFSETQ. V lost 4 bases to trimming and J lost 4 bases; unmatched junction nucleotides: 7. The CDR3 is 15 amino acids. This chain's CDR3 is CASSPGQGVATEAFF. The CDR3, as DNA: TGCGCCAGCAGCCCCGGACAGGGGGTGGCCACTGAAGCTTTCTTT.

The table lists this clone with a few counts. The gene calls are TRBV29-1 and TRBJ2-7; D perhaps matches TRBD2 (5 bases). From germline, CDR1 is SQVTM and CDR2 ANQGSEA. The CDR3 has 14 amino acids. Deletions cut 4 bases from V and 1 base from J, with 14 bases between. The CDR3 DNA reads TGCAGCGTTGCCGGAGGACCTCCTTCCTACGAGCAGTACTTC. It codes for CSVAGGPPSYEQYF.

This clone was observed a single time. The chain combines TRBV5-1 with TRBJ2-7; 8 nucleotides agree with TRBD2. CDR1 and CDR2 from the germline V gene are SGHRS and YFSETQ. CDR3 length equals 16 residues. With V trimmed by 0 bases and J by 2 bases, 7 bases remained unmatched. DNA for the CDR3: TGCGCCAGCAGCTTGGAAGCGGGGGCGCTCACCTACGAGCAGTACTTC. Its translation is CASSLEAGALTYEQYF.

The chain links TRBV5-4 to TRBJ1-2, with TRBD1 identical over 8 bases. CDR3 length equals 12 residues. V shed 6 bases and J 7 bases; nucleotides not matched to a gene: 5. Looked up from germline, CDR1 is SGHNT and CDR2 is YYREEE (reference sequence). CDR3 region: CASTETGGGYTF. The CDR3 coding sequence is TGTGCCAGCACCGAAACAGGGGGTGGCTACACCTTC.

This chain links TRBV19 with TRBJ1-6; no reliable D call. Deletions cut 3 bases from V and 8 bases from J, with 11 bases between. The CDR3 loop spans 14 amino acids. The germline V gene has CDR1 LNHDA and CDR2 SQIVND (reference sequence). CDR3 protein: CASSMQAWDSPLHF. DNA for the CDR3: TGTGCCAGTAGTATGCAGGCCTGGGATTCACCCCTCCACTTT.

The chain has TRBV28 and TRBJ2-7; D gene unclear. The ends were cut back, 7 bases at V and 2 bases at J, with 9 bases in the middle. Per germline, CDR1 MDHEN and CDR2 SYDVKM. The CDR3 spans 12 residues. The CDR3: CASNGRPYEQYF. Written as DNA, the CDR3 is TGTGCCAGCAACGGCAGGCCCTACGAGCAGTACTTC.

This clone was seen only once. This chain uses TRBV28 with TRBJ1-4; D call uncertain. The CDR3 contains 16 residues. From germline, CDR1 is MDHEN and CDR2 SYDVKM. V gave up 3 bases and J gave up 7 bases, with 18 bases separating them. The CDR3 DNA is TGTGCCAGCAGTTTCGGGCGGGGAGTAATGGGTGAAAAACTGTTTTTT. Its protein product is CASSFGRGVMGEKLFF.